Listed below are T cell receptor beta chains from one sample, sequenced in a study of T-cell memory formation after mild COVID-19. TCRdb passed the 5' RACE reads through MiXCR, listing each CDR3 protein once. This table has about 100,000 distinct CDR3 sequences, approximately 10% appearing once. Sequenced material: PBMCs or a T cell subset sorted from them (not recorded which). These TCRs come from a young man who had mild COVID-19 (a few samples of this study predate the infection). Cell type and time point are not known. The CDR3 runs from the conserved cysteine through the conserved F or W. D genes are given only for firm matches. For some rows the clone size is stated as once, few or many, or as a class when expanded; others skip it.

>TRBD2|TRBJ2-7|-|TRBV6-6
CASSYGIRLAAFYEQYF
TGTGCCAGCAGTTACGGGATAAGACTAGCGGCCTTCTACGAGCAGTACTTC
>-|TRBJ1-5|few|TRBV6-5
CASSSRLSTQPQHF
TGTGCCAGCAGCTCACGACTTTCCACTCAGCCCCAGCATTTT
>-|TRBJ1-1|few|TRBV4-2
CASSQDVYTEAFF
TGTGCCAGCAGCCAAGATGTATACACTGAAGCTTTCTTT
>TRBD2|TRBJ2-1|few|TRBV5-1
CASSLKAGGYNEQFF
TGCGCCAGCAGCTTGAAAGCGGGGGGATACAATGAGCAGTTCTTC
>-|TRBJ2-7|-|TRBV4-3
CASSHEGATYEQYF
TGCGCCAGCAGCCATGAAGGGGCGACCTACGAGCAGTACTTC
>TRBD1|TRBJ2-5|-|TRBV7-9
CASSRPGGLQETQYF
TGTGCCAGCAGCAGACCAGGGGGTCTACAAGAGACCCAGTACTTC
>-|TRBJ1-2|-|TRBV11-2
CASPRGFRGYTF
TGTGCCAGCCCTCGGGGATTCAGGGGCTACACCTTC
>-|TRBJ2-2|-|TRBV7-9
CASSFQDPTGELFF
TGTGCCAGCAGCTTCCAGGATCCAACCGGGGAGCTGTTTTTT
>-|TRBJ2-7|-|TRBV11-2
CASSPVPGSYEQYF
TGTGCCAGCAGCCCCGTCCCAGGCTCCTACGAGCAGTACTTC
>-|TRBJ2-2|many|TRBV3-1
CASSQDQWNGELFF
TGTGCCAGCAGCCAAGATCAGTGGAACGGGGAGCTGTTTTTT
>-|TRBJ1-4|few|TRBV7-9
CASSLPAGVYEKLFF
TGTGCCAGCAGCTTACCCGCAGGGGTGTATGAAAAACTGTTTTTT
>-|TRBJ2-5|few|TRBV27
CASRVGFQETQYF
TGTGCCAGCAGAGTGGGCTTCCAAGAGACCCAGTACTTC
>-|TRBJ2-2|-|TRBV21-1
CASSKDTGELFF
TGTGCCAGCAGCAAGGACACCGGGGAGCTGTTTTTT
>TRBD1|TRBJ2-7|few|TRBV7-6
CASSPRQGGFHEQYF
TGTGCCAGCAGCCCGCGACAGGGGGGCTTCCACGAGCAGTACTTC
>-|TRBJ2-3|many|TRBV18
CASSPWGHSGDTQYF
TGTGCCAGCTCACCGTGGGGACACAGTGGAGATACGCAGTATTTT
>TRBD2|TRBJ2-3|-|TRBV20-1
CSAIAGGGTDTQYF
TGCAGTGCCATAGCGGGGGGGGGCACAGATACGCAGTATTTT
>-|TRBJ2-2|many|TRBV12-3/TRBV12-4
CATRSWGNTGELFF
TGTGCCACGCGTAGCTGGGGGAACACCGGGGAGCTGTTTTTT
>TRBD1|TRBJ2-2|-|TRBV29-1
CSVEFLETGATGELFF
TGCAGCGTTGAGTTCTTGGAGACAGGGGCCACCGGGGAGCTGTTTTTT
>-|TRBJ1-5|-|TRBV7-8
CASSLYQGSQPQHF
TGTGCCAGCAGCTTATATCAGGGGAGTCAGCCCCAGCATTTT
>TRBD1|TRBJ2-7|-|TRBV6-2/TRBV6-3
CASSPIGQGVYEQYF
TGTGCCAGCAGTCCAATTGGACAGGGGGTCTACGAGCAGTACTTC